Below, 15 T cell receptor beta chains from the same sample are listed, as sequenced in a study of shared clonotypes between healthy human individuals. The naive CD8 subset, CD45RO-negative cells positively selected for CCR7, excluded terminally differentiated effector memory CD45RA+ cells. Sequencing was performed with immunoSEQ multiplex PCR; in TCRdb, only in-frame clones are kept and a portion is missing. The table shows about 2 million clones, with around 96% occurring only once. Material: naive CD8+ T cells sorted from blood. These receptors all stem from a man between 18 and 29 years old in good health.

CDR3 in amino acids: CATRERGFQETQYF. Here the CDR3 DNA reads TGTGCCACGCGCGAGCGGGGATTCCAAGAGACCCAGTACTTC. The rearrangement joins TRBV25-1 to TRBJ2-5; TRBD2 matches 7 bases. The germline gives CDR1 MGHDK, CDR2 SYGVNS. Losses at the gene ends were 10 bases for V and 1 base for J; bases not matched to a gene: 9. This CDR3 is 14 amino acids long.

The chain recombines TRBV7-9 with TRBJ2-5; D may be TRBD1 (6 bases). The CDR3 is 14 residues long. Trimming cost V 8 bases and J 1 base, with 14 bases left between them. In germline, CDR1 is SEHNR, CDR2 FQNEAQ (reference sequence). The CDR3 coding sequence is TGTGCCAGCGATTTAAGGGGGATCCAAGAGACCCAGTACTTC. It translates to CASDLRGIQETQYF.

The genes are TRBV27 and TRBJ1-2; possible D gene TRBD1, 6 bases. V was trimmed by 5 bases and J by 2 bases, leaving 15 bases between them. From germline, CDR1 is MNHEY and CDR2 SMNVEV (reference sequence). This CDR3 is 15 amino acids long. The CDR3 coding sequence is TGTGCCAGCAGTAAGACGCAGGGGCGGAACTATGGCTACACCTTC. This sequence encodes CASSKTQGRNYGYTF.

The chain couples TRBV28 to TRBJ2-7; D may be TRBD1 or TRBD2 (5 bases each). V gave up 2 bases and J gave up 2 bases, with 10 bases separating them. CDR1 MDHEN and CDR2 SYDVKM come from the germline V gene. This CDR3 has 14 residues. The CDR3 reads CASSLTGAAYEQYF. In DNA form, the CDR3 reads TGTGCCAGCAGTTTAACCGGGGCCGCCTACGAGCAGTACTTC.

This sequence joins TRBV6-6 and TRBJ1-1, with D possibly being TRBD1 (5 bases). The CDR3 spans 13 residues. The V and J ends lost 7 bases and 5 bases respectively, with 14 bases between them. Germline V gene sequence: CDR1 MNHNY, CDR2 SVGAGI (reference sequence). The CDR3 sequence: CASNSLWGTEAFF. The DNA for the CDR3 is TGTGCCAGCAATTCTTTATGGGGGACTGAAGCTTTCTTT.

The chain links TRBV27 to TRBJ2-7; D call uncertain. In germline, CDR1 is MNHEY, CDR2 SMNVEV (reference sequence). Trimming stripped 4 bases from V and 0 bases from J, with 10 bases between. There are 14 residues in the CDR3. The CDR3 protein is CASSWQATSYEQYF. The CDR3 DNA is TGTGCCAGCAGTTGGCAGGCGACCTCCTACGAGCAGTACTTC.

This rearrangement joins TRBV28 to TRBJ2-7; tentatively, D is TRBD1 (5 bases). Germline V gene lookup returns CDR1 MDHEN and CDR2 SYDVKM. The ends were cut back, 1 base at V and 5 bases at J, with 12 bases in the middle. CDR3 length: 14 amino acids. The CDR3 here is CASSLFRALDEQYF. The CDR3 DNA is TGTGCCAGCAGTTTATTCAGGGCCCTGGACGAGCAGTACTTC.

The chain couples TRBV7-2 to TRBJ2-1; unclear D gene. The CDR3 spans 13 residues. Germline assignment: CDR1 SGHTA and CDR2 FQGNSA. With 4 bases removed from V and 4 bases from J, the gap between germline ends came to 8 bases. CDR3 sequence (DNA): TGTGCCAGCAGCTCCGCAGGTTACAATGAGCAGTTCTTC. Its protein is CASSSAGYNEQFF.

This chain links TRBV27 with TRBJ2-3; D may be TRBD2 (6 bases). V dropped 6 bases and J dropped 4 bases, with 20 bases sitting between them. Germline lookup yields CDR1 MNHEY and CDR2 SMNVEV (reference sequence). The CDR3 totals 16 residues. This CDR3 reads CASRSRLDPVPDTQYF. CDR3 in DNA: TGTGCCAGCAGGTCGCGACTAGATCCGGTGCCAGATACGCAGTATTTT.

Only one count was recorded for this clone. V is TRBV27 and J is TRBJ2-1, with D perhaps being TRBD1 or TRBD2 (7 bases each). This CDR3 spans 15 amino acids. V gave up 4 bases and J gave up 4 bases, with 14 bases separating them. The germline V gene encodes CDR1 MNHEY and CDR2 SMNVEV (reference sequence). The CDR3 protein is CASSWGQGGYNEQFF. The CDR3 DNA follows: TGTGCCAGCAGTTGGGGGCAGGGGGGGTACAATGAGCAGTTCTTC.

This chain connects TRBV7-3 to TRBJ1-4; the D gene is possibly TRBD1 (6 bases). This CDR3 is built from 15 residues. V was pared by 4 bases and J by 5 bases, with 14 bases between. The germline CDR1 and CDR2 sequences are SGHTA and FQGTGA. The CDR3 coding sequence is TGTGCCAGCAGCTCCCGGGGGGCAGCCAATGAAAAACTGTTTTTT. Translated, it gives CASSSRGAANEKLFF.

The genes are TRBV6-5 and TRBJ1-1, with TRBD1 identical over 9 bases. The J segment lost 7 bases and the V segment lost 3 bases, leaving 9 bases of the junction unmatched. The CDR3 extends over 15 amino acids. The germline CDR1 and CDR2 sequences are MNHEY and SVGAGI. The CDR3 nucleotides read TGTGCCAGCAGTTATACGGGTACAGGGGGCCTTGAAGCTTTCTTT. Translating it yields CASSYTGTGGLEAFF.

The chain recombines TRBV19 with TRBJ2-1, with 7 bases identical to TRBD2. CDR1 is LNHDA and CDR2 is SQIVND in the germline V gene (reference sequence). This CDR3 has 15 residues. V gave up 9 bases and J gave up 4 bases; unmatched junction bases: 12. Here the CDR3 reads CASSITPGLYNEQFF. DNA of the CDR3: TGTGCCAGCTCTATTACTCCGGGACTATACAATGAGCAGTTCTTC.

The chain employs TRBV6-5 and TRBJ2-7; TRBD1 or TRBD2 may be the D gene (5 bases each). CDR1 is MNHEY and CDR2 is SVGAGI in the germline V gene. The CDR3 extends over 12 amino acids. With 10 bases removed from V and 6 bases from J, the gap between germline ends came to 16 bases. This CDR3 is CATMGRVVEQYF. CDR3 coding DNA: TGTGCCACGATGGGGCGGGTTGTCGAGCAGTACTTC.

This sequence joins TRBV4-1 and TRBJ1-4; 8 nucleotides line up with TRBD1. The V gene end was trimmed by 1 base and the J gene end by 3 bases; junction bases not matched to a gene: 4. From germline, CDR1 is MGHRA and CDR2 YSYEKL. The CDR3 covers 16 residues. In nucleotides, the CDR3 is TGCGCCAGCAGCCAAGTTACAGGGGGGCCTAATGAAAAACTGTTTTTT. This gives the protein CASSQVTGGPNEKLFF.